The next 5 T cell receptor beta chains were all read from a single sample in a study of blood T cells in healthy people across ages (dated by TCRdb to the mid-2010s). The library was made by 5' RACE. The listed sequencing device is Illumina HiSeq 2500. A second roughly 6 to 12 cycle PCR used a sample-barcoded 5' primer and a J-beta primer mix. The public reads were run again by TCRdb, first through fastp at Q25 and then through MiXCR, and only productive beta chains were kept. Here each entry gathers all rows of one CDR3 protein and keeps the most common genes and DNA. Present in this sample are more than 1 million distinct CDR3 sequences, 40% to 45% of which were seen just once. The ten largest clones take up 15% to 20% of the sample. The sequencing sample was made of blood. Source of these receptors: an older woman in good health.

This clonotype was counted between two and nine times. The rearrangement joins TRBV9 to TRBJ2-3; 10 bases fit TRBD2. The CDR3 is 16 amino acids. With V trimmed by 3 bases and J by 6 bases, 10 bases remained unmatched. CDR1 SGDLS and CDR2 YYNGEE come from the germline V gene. The CDR3 is CASSARTSGGVDTQYF. The CDR3 nucleotides read TGTGCCAGCAGCGCCCGGACTAGCGGCGGGGTGGATACGCAGTATTTT.

This clonotype was seen many times. This rearrangement joins TRBV12-3 or TRBV12-4 to TRBJ2-7; D gene ambiguous. There are 12 residues in the CDR3. Trimming left V 4 bases short and J 5 bases short, with 9 bases between. In nucleotides, the CDR3 is TGTGCCAGCAGTTCCCTAGAGAACGAGCAGTACTTC. Its protein is CASSSLENEQYF.

The chain recombines TRBV6-5 with TRBJ1-4; 7 positions agree with TRBD1. The CDR3 loop spans 16 amino acids. The V segment lost 4 bases and the J segment 0 bases; nucleotides outside the gene matches: 5. Per germline, CDR1 MNHEY and CDR2 SVGAGI. The CDR3 loop reads CASSLRDRPTNEKLFF. CDR3 nucleotide sequence: TGTGCCAGCAGTTTGCGGGACAGACCAACTAATGAAAAACTGTTTTTT.

V gene TRBV5-1 combines with J gene TRBJ1-1; tentatively, D is TRBD1 (5 bases). Germline V gives CDR1 SGHRS, CDR2 YFSETQ. Between the trimmed V and J ends, which lost 3 bases and 5 bases, there was a span of 14 bases. This CDR3 is 14 amino acids long. The CDR3 nucleotides are TGCGCCAGCAGCTCTTTTCCAGGGTGGACTGAAGCTTTCTTT. This encodes CASSSFPGWTEAFF.

The genes are TRBV5-1 and TRBJ2-7; a weak D match, TRBD1 (6 bases). Trimming stripped 0 bases from V and 0 bases from J, with 19 bases between. This CDR3 has 18 amino acids. Germline V lookup: CDR1 SGHRS, CDR2 YFSETQ. CDR3 loop: CASSLVPTGSGTSYEQYF. The CDR3 bases are TGCGCCAGCAGCTTGGTCCCGACAGGTTCCGGGACCTCCTACGAGCAGTACTTC.